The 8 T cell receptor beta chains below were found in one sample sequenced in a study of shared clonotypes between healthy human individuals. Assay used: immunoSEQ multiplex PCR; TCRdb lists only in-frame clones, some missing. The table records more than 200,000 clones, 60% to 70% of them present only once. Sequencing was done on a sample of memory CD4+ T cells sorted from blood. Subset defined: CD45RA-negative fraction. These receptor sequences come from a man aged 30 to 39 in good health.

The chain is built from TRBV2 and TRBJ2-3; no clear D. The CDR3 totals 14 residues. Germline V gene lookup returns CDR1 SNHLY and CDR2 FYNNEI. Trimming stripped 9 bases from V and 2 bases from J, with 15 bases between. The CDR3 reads CASLLGLFTDTQYF. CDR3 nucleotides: TGTGCCAGTCTCTTAGGCCTATTCACAGATACGCAGTATTTT.

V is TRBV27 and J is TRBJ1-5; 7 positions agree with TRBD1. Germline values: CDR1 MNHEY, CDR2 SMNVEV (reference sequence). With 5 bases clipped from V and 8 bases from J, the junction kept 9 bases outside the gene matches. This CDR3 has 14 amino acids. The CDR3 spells CASSQDRVLEPQHF. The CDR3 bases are TGTGCCAGCAGTCAAGACAGGGTTTTAGAGCCCCAGCATTTT.

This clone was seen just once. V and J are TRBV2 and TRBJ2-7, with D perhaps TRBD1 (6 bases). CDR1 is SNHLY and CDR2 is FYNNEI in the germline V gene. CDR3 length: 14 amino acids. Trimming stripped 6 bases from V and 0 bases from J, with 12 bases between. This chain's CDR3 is CASSLTGSSYEQYF. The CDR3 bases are TGTGCCAGCAGCCTCACAGGGAGCTCCTACGAGCAGTACTTC.

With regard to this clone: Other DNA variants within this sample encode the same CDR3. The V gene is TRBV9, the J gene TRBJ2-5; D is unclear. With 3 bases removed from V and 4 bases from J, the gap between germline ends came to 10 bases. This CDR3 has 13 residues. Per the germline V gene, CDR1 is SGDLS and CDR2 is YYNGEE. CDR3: CASSAGLAETQYF. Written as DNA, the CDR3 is TGTGCCAGCAGCGCGGGCCTGGCAGAGACCCAGTACTTC.

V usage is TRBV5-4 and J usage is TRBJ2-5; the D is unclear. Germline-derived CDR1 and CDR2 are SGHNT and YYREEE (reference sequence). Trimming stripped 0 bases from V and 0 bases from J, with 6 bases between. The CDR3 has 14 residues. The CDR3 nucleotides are TGTGCCAGCAGCTTGGGGTCTAACCAAGAGACCCAGTACTTC. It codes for CASSLGSNQETQYF. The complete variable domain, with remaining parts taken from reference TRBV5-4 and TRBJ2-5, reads ETGVTQSPTHLIKTRGQQVTLRCSSQSGHNTVSWYQQALGQGPQFIFQYYREEENGRGNFPPRFSGLQFPNYSSELNVNALELDDSALYLCASSLGSNQETQYFGPGTRLLVL.

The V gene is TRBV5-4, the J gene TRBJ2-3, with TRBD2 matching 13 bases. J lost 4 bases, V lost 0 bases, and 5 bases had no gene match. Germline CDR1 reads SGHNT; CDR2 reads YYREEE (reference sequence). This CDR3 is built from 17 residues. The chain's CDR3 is CASSLGGLAGAADTQYF. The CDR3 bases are TGTGCCAGCAGCTTGGGTGGACTAGCGGGAGCGGCAGATACGCAGTATTTT.

Here the CDR3 reads CASSLGTLAKNIQYF. CDR3 bases: TGCGCCAGCAGCTTGGGGACGCTAGCCAAAAACATTCAGTACTTC. The V gene is TRBV5-1, the J gene TRBJ2-4; no clear D. Deletions cut 0 bases from V and 0 bases from J, with 7 bases between. Germline CDR1 is SGHRS and CDR2 is YFSETQ. CDR3 length: 15 amino acids.

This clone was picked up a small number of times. The CDR3 sequence is CASSFSSGGGNQPQHF. For the CDR3, the DNA is TGTGCCAGCAGTTTTTCCTCAGGAGGCGGCAATCAGCCCCAGCATTTT. The V gene is TRBV28, the J gene TRBJ1-5; D remains ambiguous. Germline V lookup: CDR1 MDHEN, CDR2 SYDVKM. Deletions cut 3 bases from V and 2 bases from J, with 14 bases between. The CDR3 spans 16 residues.